A single sample gave rise to the 14 T cell receptor beta chains below, sequenced in a study of CXCR3-negative and CXCR3-positive naive CD8 T cells. In preparing the TRB cDNA libraries, 5' RACE with UMI labels was used. TCRdb re-called the 5' RACE reads and catalogs CDR3 proteins one per entry, DNA excluded. Recorded for this sample: about 43,000 distinct CDR3 sequences. Sequencing was carried out using memory CD8+ T cells from blood. The origin of the receptors is a human donor in good health. Some clones in this sample may be carry-over from other donors' samples.

The rearrangement links TRBV6-5 to TRBJ2-5; TCRdb selects TRBD1, and the lack of DNA leaves this call unchecked. The CDR3 is 13 residues long. Germline V gene data show CDR1 as MNHEY and CDR2 as SVGAGI. The CDR3 sequence: CASSYRTRETQYF.

The rearrangement joins TRBV20-1 to TRBJ1-1; TCRdb indicates TRBD1, and absent DNA this call remains unverified. The CDR3 is made up of 16 amino acids. In germline, CDR1 is DFQATT, CDR2 SNEGSKA (reference sequence). The chain's CDR3 is CSASEPQGTPNTEAFF.

This chain links TRBV27 with TRBJ1-6. The CDR3 spans 13 residues. Germline V CDR1 and CDR2: MNHEY, SMNVEV (reference sequence). The CDR3 here is CASSYGRSFPLHF.

The chain carries TRBV4-1 and TRBJ2-7. The CDR3 runs 14 residues. Germline CDR1 is MGHRA and CDR2 is YSYEKL. Here the CDR3 reads CASSQQRSSYEQYF.

The chain couples TRBV10-3 to TRBJ2-7; with no DNA, the TCRdb D assignment of TRBD1 cannot be verified. Germline values: CDR1 ENHRY, CDR2 SYGVKD. This CDR3 spans 13 amino acids. This chain's CDR3 is CAISVAPTYEQYF.

The genes are TRBV15 and TRBJ2-1; the D gene TCRdb calls, TRBD1, cannot be checked with no DNA. Germline CDR1 is LNHNV and CDR2 is YYDKDF (reference sequence). This CDR3 comprises 15 residues. CDR3 sequence: CATSSPGPAHNEQFF. Supplemented by reference TRBV15 and TRBJ2-1, the full variable domain reads DAMVIQNPRYQVTQFGKPVTLSCSQTLNHNVMYWYQQKSSQAPKLLFHYYDKDFNNEADTPDNFQSRRPNTSFCFLDIRSPGLGDTAMYLCATSSPGPAHNEQFFGPGTRLTVL.

CDR3 protein: CASSQAPGSTDTQYF. The chain recombines TRBV4-1 with TRBJ2-3. Germline lookup yields CDR1 MGHRA and CDR2 YSYEKL. This CDR3 has 15 residues.

The V gene is TRBV29-1, the J gene TRBJ2-7. The CDR3 loop spans 12 amino acids. Germline V gives CDR1 SQVTM, CDR2 ANQGSEA. The chain's CDR3 is CSGRQGPYEQYF.

The chain uses TRBV13 and TRBJ1-4; the TCRdb D gene call, TRBD1, has no DNA to confirm it. The CDR3 sequence is 15 residues long. CDR1 and CDR2 (germline): PRHDT, FYEKMQ (reference sequence). CDR3 region: CASSPPGTGVEKLFF.

V and J are TRBV12-3 or TRBV12-4 and TRBJ2-7. The CDR3 is 13 amino acids. This chain's CDR3 is CASRSAGDYEQYF.

The chain couples TRBV6-4 to TRBJ2-3. Looked up from germline, CDR1 is MRHNA and CDR2 is SNTAGT. The CDR3 contains 13 residues. The CDR3 here is CASSRTSTDTQYF.

V gene TRBV7-7 combines with J gene TRBJ1-5; the D call of TRBD1 rests on TCRdb alone, since no DNA is present to check it. This CDR3 comprises 16 residues. CDR1 is SSHAT, CDR2 FNYEAQ, per germline (reference sequence). Here the CDR3 reads CASSRTGIGGNQPQHF. Together with reference TRBV7-7 and TRBJ1-5, the CDR3 gives the full variable domain: GAGVSQSPRYKVTKRGQDVTLRCDPISSHATLYWYQQALGQGPEFLTYFNYEAQPDKSGLPSDRFSAERPEGSISTLTIQRTEQRDSAMYRCASSRTGIGGNQPQHFGDGTRLSIL.

The chain has TRBV3-1 and TRBJ1-5. The CDR3 sequence is 13 residues long. The germline V gene has CDR1 LGHDT and CDR2 YNNKEL (reference sequence). The CDR3 here is CASSHTLSSPQHF.

The V call is TRBV6-5, the J call TRBJ1-5. CDR1 and CDR2 from the germline V gene are MNHEY and SVGAGI. CDR3 size: 13 residues. CDR3 loop: CASRLQGNQPQHF.